This T cell receptor beta chain was profiled in a study of cytomegalovirus exposure and HLA in healthy donors. Study-level background: The early release's HLA-typed donors yielded about 85 million unique TCRs.

After removal of 5 bases from V and 7 bases from J, the junction contained 11 bases not matched to a gene. Germline CDR1 and CDR2: SGHAT and FQDESV (reference sequence). The CDR3 runs to 16 residues. Primers included in the PCR were 60 Vbeta and 13 Jbeta primers. Generated by immunoSEQ multiplex PCR, the TCRdb table keeps only in-frame clones and is missing some. The sample has about 190,000 clones, approximately 84% seen once. The receptor's source is a woman in her fifties or sixties in good health and CMV-seropositive. The sequenced sample was PBMCs. The V and J genes are TRBV11-1 and TRBJ2-3; 11 bases fit TRBD2. CDR3 residues: CASSRNSGGAKNTQYF. In nucleotides, the CDR3 is TGTGCCAGCAGCCGAAATAGCGGGGGGGCCAAAAATACGCAGTATTTT. Full variable domain (remainder filled in from reference TRBV11-1 and TRBJ2-3): EAEVAQSPRYKITEKSQAVAFWCDPISGHATLYWYRQILGQGPELLVQFQDESVVDDSQLPKDRFSAERLKGVDSTLKIQPAELGDSAMYLCASSRNSGGAKNTQYFGPGTRLTVL.